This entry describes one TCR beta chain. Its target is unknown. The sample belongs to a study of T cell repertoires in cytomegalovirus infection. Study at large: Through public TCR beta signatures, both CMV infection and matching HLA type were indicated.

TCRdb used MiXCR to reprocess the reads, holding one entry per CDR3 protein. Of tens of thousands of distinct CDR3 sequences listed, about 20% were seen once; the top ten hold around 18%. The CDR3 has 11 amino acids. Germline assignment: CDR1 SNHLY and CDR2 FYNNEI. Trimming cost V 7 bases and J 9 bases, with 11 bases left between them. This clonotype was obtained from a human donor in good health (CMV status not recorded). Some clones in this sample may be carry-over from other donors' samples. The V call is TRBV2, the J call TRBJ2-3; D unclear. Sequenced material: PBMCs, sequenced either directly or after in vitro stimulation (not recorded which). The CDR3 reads CASTAADTQYF. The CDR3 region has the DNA TGTGCCAGCACCGCTGCTGACACGCAGTATTTT.